The next 16 T cell receptor beta chains were all read from a single sample in a study of vaccination effects on CD4 cells after COVID-19. No antigen is known for these receptors. CD4+ T cells specific for antigen were expanded with viral peptide pools by the ViraFEST assay before sequencing. Isolating CD4+ T cells followed approximately 10 days of culture. Nucleocapsid antibodies stayed negative before and after vaccination, showing no earlier SARS-CoV-2 infection. The protocol was immunoSEQ multiplex PCR, while the TCRdb copy is restricted to in-frame clones and leaves out a portion. The table lists tens of thousands of clones, about 79% of them singletons. Sequences were derived from CD4+ T cells from PBMCs cultured with SARS-CoV-2 spike peptides, sampled before COVID-19 vaccination. These receptor sequences come from a human donor who received a COVID-19 vaccine.

The chain carries TRBV7-2 and TRBJ2-1; 8 nucleotides align to TRBD2. V shed 2 bases, J shed 1 base, and the junction held 7 bases outside the gene matches. This CDR3 region has 17 residues. Germline CDR1 reads SGHTA; CDR2 reads FQGNSA. The CDR3 spells CASSLRHSGVSYNEQFF. As DNA, the CDR3 is TGTGCCAGCAGCTTACGCCATAGCGGGGTATCCTACAATGAGCAGTTCTTC.

J is TRBJ2-2 and V is TRBV27; TRBD1 is a possible D gene (6 bases). Germline CDR1 is MNHEY and CDR2 is SMNVEV (reference sequence). V was cut by 6 bases and J by 5 bases, with 13 bases left in between. There are 14 residues in the CDR3. CDR3 DNA: TGTGCCAGCAGGCAGGGGTGGCGGACCGGGGAGCTGTTTTTT. Translated: CASRQGWRTGELFF.

This chain links TRBV7-8 with TRBJ2-3; weak D call: TRBD1 (5 bases). CDR3 length equals 17 residues. The germline gives CDR1 SGHVS, CDR2 FQNEAQ. The V end lost 5 bases, the J end lost 0 bases, and 18 bases lay between the germline ends. This chain's CDR3 is CASSHKRQGKSTDTQYF. The CDR3 nucleotides read TGTGCCAGCAGCCATAAGAGGCAGGGAAAAAGCACAGATACGCAGTATTTT.

The V gene is TRBV25-1, the J gene TRBJ1-6; D may be TRBD1 (5 bases). V lost 4 bases and J 3 bases, leaving 10 bases between the germline ends. The germline gives CDR1 MGHDK, CDR2 SYGVNS. This CDR3 has 15 amino acids. In DNA form, the CDR3 reads TGTGCCAGCAGTGCCCCGACAGTCTATAATTCACCCCTCCACTTT. Protein sequence: CASSAPTVYNSPLHF.

The chain joins TRBV28 to TRBJ1-5, with a tentative D call TRBD1 (6 bases). The V end lost 6 bases, the J end lost 3 bases, and 9 bases lay between the germline ends. CDR3 length: 13 amino acids. The germline gives CDR1 MDHEN, CDR2 SYDVKM. The CDR3 nucleotides are TGTGCCAGCAGGGAGGGGGACAATCAGCCCCAGCATTTT. This translates into CASREGDNQPQHF. The full variable domain, rest sourced from reference TRBV28 and TRBJ1-5, is DVKVTQSSRYLVKRTGEKVFLECVQDMDHENMFWYRQDPGLGLRLIYFSYDVKMKEKGDIPEGYSVSREKKERFSLILESASTNQTSMYLCASREGDNQPQHFGDGTRLSIL.

The gene calls are TRBV7-2 and TRBJ2-3, with D perhaps given as TRBD1 or TRBD2 (6 bases each). Trimming removed 1 base at V and 8 bases at J, with 13 bases between. This CDR3 has 14 amino acids. Germline V gives CDR1 SGHTA, CDR2 FQGNSA. CDR3: CASSLEAEGGTQYF. CDR3 DNA sequence: TGTGCCAGCAGCTTAGAGGCCGAGGGGGGTACGCAGTATTTT.

A single count supports this clone. The genes are TRBV6-6 and TRBJ2-3; TRBD2 might be the D (5 bases). This CDR3 has 16 amino acids. The V end lost 0 bases, the J end lost 6 bases, and 16 bases lay between the germline ends. Germline V gene sequence: CDR1 MNHNY, CDR2 SVGAGI (reference sequence). The CDR3 sequence: CASSYSTRATLDTQYF. DNA of the CDR3: TGTGCCAGCAGTTACTCGACGCGGGCTACTCTCGATACGCAGTATTTT.

The rearrangement uses TRBV5-6 and TRBJ1-3, with unresolved D. This CDR3 contains 15 residues. Looked up from germline, CDR1 is SGHDT and CDR2 is YYEEEE. V shed 3 bases and J shed 0 bases, with 10 bases lying between them. CDR3 in amino acids: CASSSQAASGNTIYF. Here the CDR3 DNA reads TGTGCCAGCAGCTCCCAGGCCGCCTCTGGAAACACCATATATTTT. The complete variable domain, with remaining parts taken from reference TRBV5-6 and TRBJ1-3, reads DAGVTQSPTHLIKTRGQQVTLRCSPKSGHDTVSWYQQALGQGPQFIFQYYEEEERQRGNFPDRFSGHQFPNYSSELNVNALLLGDSALYLCASSSQAASGNTIYFGEGSWLTVV.

The J gene is TRBJ2-6, the V gene TRBV5-1, with a possible D match to TRBD1 (6 bases). Per the germline V gene, CDR1 is SGHRS and CDR2 is YFSETQ. The CDR3 is made up of 15 amino acids. Trimming pared 3 bases from V and 2 bases from J, leaving 9 bases between. In nucleotides, the CDR3 is TGCGCCAGCAGCTCACAGGGCACTGGGGCCAACGTCCTGACTTTC. Amino acids: CASSSQGTGANVLTF. The full variable domain, in which reference TRBV5-1 and TRBJ2-6 provide the parts outside the CDR3, is KAGVTQTPRYLIKTRGQQVTLSCSPISGHRSVSWYQQTPGQGLQFLFEYFSETQRNKGNFPGRFSGRQFSNSRSEMNVSTLELGDSALYLCASSSQGTGANVLTFGAGSRLTVL.

The rearrangement joins TRBV2 to TRBJ2-1; D is undetermined. This CDR3 comprises 16 residues. Germline CDR1 reads SNHLY; CDR2 reads FYNNEI. V lost 5 bases, J lost 2 bases, and 16 bases lay in between. This CDR3 is CASSRLDPKTYNEQFF. CDR3 in DNA: TGTGCCAGCAGTCGATTGGACCCCAAGACCTACAATGAGCAGTTCTTC.

Concerning this clone itself: The germline gene is not matched at one end of the junction; a read error may be the cause. The genes are TRBV15 and TRBJ1-2; 9 bases agree with TRBD1. In germline, CDR1 is LNHNV, CDR2 YYDKDF (reference sequence). This CDR3 region has 17 residues. DNA for the CDR3: TGTGCCACCAGCCGAGAACTGGGGACAGGGACACTCTATGGCTACACCTTC. As protein: CATSRELGTGTLYGYTF.

This rearrangement joins TRBV28 to TRBJ1-3; D not certain. V lost 2 bases and J 3 bases, leaving 5 bases between the germline ends. The germline V gene has CDR1 MDHEN and CDR2 SYDVKM. The CDR3 has 13 residues. DNA of the CDR3: TGTGCCAGCAGTTTACAGGTTGGAAACACCATATATTTT. This gives the protein CASSLQVGNTIYF.

The chain recombines TRBV19 with TRBJ1-5; a possible D gene is TRBD1 (6 bases). The CDR3 contains 17 residues. CDR1 and CDR2 from the germline V gene are LNHDA and SQIVND (reference sequence). Trimming removed 1 base at V and 1 base at J, with 14 bases between. The CDR3 region is CASSIVSGAASNQPQHF. The CDR3 DNA reads TGTGCCAGTAGTATAGTGTCGGGGGCCGCCAGCAATCAGCCCCAGCATTTT.

V and J are TRBV7-2 and TRBJ1-5; D uncertain. Germline-derived CDR1 and CDR2 are SGHTA and FQGNSA. CDR3 length: 16 amino acids. Trimming shortened V by 1 base and J by 0 bases, and 10 bases separated the two germline ends. The DNA for the CDR3 is TGTGCCAGCAGCTTAGGTTCAGGCTCTAGCAATCAGCCCCAGCATTTT. This gives the protein CASSLGSGSSNQPQHF.

The rearrangement links TRBV18 to TRBJ2-7, with TRBD1 matching 8 bases. The length of the CDR3 is 15 residues. V trimming: 5 bases; J trimming: 4 bases; junction bases outside the gene matches: 10. Germline V CDR1 and CDR2: KGHSH, LQKENI. CDR3 DNA: TGTGCCAGCTCAGCGGGACAGGTTCCCCCGTACGAGCAGTACGTC. This gives the protein CASSAGQVPPYEQYV.

The sample holds a few counts of this clone. In DNA, the CDR3 is TGTGCCAGTAGGACCGGGACTAGTTCCTATGAGCAGTTCTTC. Residues: CASRTGTSSYEQFF. The J gene is TRBJ2-1, the V gene TRBV19; TRBD2 matches 8 bases. The CDR3 extends over 14 amino acids. Germline values: CDR1 LNHDA, CDR2 SQIVND (reference sequence). The V and J ends lost 6 bases and 8 bases, in that order; junction bases with no gene match: 9.